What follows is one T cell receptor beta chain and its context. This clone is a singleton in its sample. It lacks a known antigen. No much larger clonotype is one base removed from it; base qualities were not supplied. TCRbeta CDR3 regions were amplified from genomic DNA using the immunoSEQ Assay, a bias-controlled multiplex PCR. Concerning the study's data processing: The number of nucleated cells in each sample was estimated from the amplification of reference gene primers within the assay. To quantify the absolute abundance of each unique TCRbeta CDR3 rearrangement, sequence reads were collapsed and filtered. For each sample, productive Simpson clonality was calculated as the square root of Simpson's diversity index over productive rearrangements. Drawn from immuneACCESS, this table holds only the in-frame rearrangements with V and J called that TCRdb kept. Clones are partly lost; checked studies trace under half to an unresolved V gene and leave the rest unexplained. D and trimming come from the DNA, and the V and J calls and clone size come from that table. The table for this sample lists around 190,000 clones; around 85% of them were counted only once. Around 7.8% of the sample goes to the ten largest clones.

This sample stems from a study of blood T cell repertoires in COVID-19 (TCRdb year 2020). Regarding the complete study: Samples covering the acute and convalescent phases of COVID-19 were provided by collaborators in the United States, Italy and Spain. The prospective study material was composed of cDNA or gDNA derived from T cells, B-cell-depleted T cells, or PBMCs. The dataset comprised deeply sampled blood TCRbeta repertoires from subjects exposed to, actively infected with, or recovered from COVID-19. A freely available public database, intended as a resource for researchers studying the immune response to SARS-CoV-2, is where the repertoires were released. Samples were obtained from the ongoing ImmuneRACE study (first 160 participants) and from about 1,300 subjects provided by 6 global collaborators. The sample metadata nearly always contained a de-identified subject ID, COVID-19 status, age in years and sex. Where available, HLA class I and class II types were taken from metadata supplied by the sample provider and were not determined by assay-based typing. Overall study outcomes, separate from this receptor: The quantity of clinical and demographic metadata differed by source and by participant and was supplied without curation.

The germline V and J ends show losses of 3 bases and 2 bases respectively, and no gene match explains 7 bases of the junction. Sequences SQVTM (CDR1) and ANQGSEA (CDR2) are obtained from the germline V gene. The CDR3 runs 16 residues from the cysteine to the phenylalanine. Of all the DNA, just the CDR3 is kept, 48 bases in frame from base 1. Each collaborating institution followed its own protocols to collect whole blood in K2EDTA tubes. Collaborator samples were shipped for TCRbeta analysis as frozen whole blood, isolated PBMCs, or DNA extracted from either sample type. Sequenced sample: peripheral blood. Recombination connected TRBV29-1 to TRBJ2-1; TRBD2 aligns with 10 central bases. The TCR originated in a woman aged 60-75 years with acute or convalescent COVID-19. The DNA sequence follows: TGCAGCGTTGACAGACTAGCGGGTATCACCTACAATGAGCAGTTCTTC. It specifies CSVDRLAGITYNEQFF.